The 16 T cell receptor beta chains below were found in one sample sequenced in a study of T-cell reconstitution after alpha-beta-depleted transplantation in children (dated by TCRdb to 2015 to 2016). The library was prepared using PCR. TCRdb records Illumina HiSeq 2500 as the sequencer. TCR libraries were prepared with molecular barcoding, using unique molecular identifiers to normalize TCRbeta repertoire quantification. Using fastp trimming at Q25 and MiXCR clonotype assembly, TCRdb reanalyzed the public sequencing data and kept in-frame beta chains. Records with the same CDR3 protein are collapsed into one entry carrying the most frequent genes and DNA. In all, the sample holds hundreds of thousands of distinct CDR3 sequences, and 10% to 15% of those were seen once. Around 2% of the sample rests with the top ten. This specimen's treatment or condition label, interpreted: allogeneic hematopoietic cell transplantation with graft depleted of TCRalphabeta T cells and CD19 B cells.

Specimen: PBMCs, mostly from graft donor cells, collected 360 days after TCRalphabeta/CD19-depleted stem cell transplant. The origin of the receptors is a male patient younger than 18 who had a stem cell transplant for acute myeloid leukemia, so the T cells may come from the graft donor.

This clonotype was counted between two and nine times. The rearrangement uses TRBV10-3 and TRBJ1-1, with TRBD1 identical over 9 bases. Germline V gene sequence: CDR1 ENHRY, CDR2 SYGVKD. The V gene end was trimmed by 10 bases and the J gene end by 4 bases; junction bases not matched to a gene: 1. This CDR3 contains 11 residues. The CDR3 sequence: CATTGGTEAFF. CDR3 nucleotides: TGTGCCACGACAGGGGGCACTGAAGCTTTCTTT.

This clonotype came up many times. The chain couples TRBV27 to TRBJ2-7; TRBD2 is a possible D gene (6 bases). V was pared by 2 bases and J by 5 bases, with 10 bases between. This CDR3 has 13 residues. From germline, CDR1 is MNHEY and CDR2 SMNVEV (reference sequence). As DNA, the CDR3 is TGTGCCAGCAGTTTAACGGGGGTCCACGAGCAGTACTTC. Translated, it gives CASSLTGVHEQYF.

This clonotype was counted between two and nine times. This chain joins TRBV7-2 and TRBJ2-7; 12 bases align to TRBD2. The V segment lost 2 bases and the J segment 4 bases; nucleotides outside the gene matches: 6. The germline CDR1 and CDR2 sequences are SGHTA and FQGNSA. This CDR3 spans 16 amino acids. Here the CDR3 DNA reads TGTGCCAGCAGCTTACCGACTAGCGGGAGTCAGTACGAGCAGTACTTC. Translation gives CASSLPTSGSQYEQYF.

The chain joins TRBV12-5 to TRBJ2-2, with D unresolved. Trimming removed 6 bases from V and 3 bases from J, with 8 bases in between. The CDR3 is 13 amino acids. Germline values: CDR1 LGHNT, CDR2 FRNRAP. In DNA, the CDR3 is TGTGCTAGTGGGCACCCTTACACCGGGGAGCTGTTTTTT. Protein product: CASGHPYTGELFF. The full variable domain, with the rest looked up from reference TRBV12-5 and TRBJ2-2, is DARVTQTPRHKVTEMGQEVTMRCQPILGHNTVFWYRQTMMQGLELLAYFRNRAPLDDSGMPKDRFSAEMPDATLATLKIQPSEPRDSAVYFCASGHPYTGELFFGEGSRLTVL.

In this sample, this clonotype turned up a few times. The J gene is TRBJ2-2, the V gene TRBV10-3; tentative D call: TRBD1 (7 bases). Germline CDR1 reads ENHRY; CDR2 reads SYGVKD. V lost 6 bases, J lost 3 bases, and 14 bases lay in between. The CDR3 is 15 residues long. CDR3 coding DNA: TGTGCCATCAGGGGGGGACAGATACACACCGGGGAGCTGTTTTTT. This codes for CAIRGGQIHTGELFF.

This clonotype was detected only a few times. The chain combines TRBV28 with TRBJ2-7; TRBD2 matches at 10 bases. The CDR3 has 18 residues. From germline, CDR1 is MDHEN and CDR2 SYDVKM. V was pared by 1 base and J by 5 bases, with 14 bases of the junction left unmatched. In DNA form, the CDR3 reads TGTGCCAGCAGTTTATTTTCGGGGAGGTCTAGCGGGAGCCACGAGCAGTACTTC. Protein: CASSLFSGRSSGSHEQYF.

Written as DNA, the CDR3 is TGTGCCAGCTCACCAACCAGGGGAGTCAATGAGCAGTTCTTC. It yields the protein CASSPTRGVNEQFF. J is TRBJ2-1 and V is TRBV18; D might be TRBD1 (6 bases). The length of the CDR3 is 14 residues. With 2 bases removed from V and 6 bases from J, the gap between germline ends came to 11 bases. CDR1 and CDR2 from the germline V gene are KGHSH and LQKENI.

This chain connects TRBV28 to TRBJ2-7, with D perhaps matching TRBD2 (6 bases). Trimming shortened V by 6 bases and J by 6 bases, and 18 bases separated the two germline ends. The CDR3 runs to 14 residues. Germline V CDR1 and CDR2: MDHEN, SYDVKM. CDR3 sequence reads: CASSLRLGGVEQYF. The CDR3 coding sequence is TGTGCCAGCAGCCTAAGACTTGGAGGGGTCGAGCAGTACTTC.

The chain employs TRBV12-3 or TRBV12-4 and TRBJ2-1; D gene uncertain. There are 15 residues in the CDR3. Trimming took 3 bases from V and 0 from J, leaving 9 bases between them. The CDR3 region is CASSLLDLSYNEQFF. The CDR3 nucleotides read TGTGCCAGCAGTTTGCTCGACCTCTCCTACAATGAGCAGTTCTTC.

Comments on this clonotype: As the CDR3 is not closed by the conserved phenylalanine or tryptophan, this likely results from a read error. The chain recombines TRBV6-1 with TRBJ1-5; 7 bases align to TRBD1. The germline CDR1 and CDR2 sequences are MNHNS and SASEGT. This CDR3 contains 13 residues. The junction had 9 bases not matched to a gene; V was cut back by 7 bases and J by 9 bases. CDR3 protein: CASKPTGSGPQHY. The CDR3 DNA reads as TGTGCCAGCAAACCGACAGGGTCTGGGCCCCAGCATTAT.

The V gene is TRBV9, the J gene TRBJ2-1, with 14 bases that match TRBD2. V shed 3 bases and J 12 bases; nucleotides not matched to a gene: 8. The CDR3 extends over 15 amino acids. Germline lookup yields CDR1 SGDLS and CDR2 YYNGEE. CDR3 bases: TGTGCCAGCAGCGGTTCGGGACTAGCGGGAGTTGGGCAGTTCTTC. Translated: CASSGSGLAGVGQFF.

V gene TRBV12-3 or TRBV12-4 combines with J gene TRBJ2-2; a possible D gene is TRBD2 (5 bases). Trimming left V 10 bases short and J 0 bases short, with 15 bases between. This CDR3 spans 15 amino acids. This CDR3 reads CAILTGTANTGELFF. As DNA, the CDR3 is TGTGCCATCTTGACGGGAACCGCGAACACCGGGGAGCTGTTTTTT.

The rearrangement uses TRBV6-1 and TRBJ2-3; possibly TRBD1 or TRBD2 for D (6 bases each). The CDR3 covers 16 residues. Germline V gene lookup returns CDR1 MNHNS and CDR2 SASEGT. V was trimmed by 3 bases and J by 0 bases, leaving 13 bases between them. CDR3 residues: CASSDFGGGSTDTQYF. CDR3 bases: TGTGCCAGCAGTGACTTCGGGGGCGGCAGCACAGATACGCAGTATTTT.

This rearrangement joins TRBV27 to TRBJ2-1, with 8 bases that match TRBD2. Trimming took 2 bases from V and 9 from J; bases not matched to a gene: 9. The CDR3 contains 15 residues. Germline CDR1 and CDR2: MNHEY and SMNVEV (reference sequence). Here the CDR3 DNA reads TGTGCCAGCAGTTTACGGACTAGCTCTCCTACTGAGCAGTTCTTC. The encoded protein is CASSLRTSSPTEQFF.

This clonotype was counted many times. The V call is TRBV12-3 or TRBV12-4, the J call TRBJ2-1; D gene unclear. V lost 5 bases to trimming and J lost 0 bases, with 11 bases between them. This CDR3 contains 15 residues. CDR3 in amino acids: CASSHDKTSYNEQFF. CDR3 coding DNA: TGTGCCAGCAGTCACGACAAGACCTCCTACAATGAGCAGTTCTTC.

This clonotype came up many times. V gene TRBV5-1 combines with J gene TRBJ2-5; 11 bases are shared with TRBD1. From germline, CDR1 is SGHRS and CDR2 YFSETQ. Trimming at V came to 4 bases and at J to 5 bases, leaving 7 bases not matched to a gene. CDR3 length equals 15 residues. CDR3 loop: CASSMDRGRPETQYF. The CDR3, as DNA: TGCGCCAGCAGCATGGACAGGGGGCGCCCGGAGACCCAGTACTTC.